This TCR beta chain was obtained from a study of cytomegalovirus exposure and HLA in healthy donors. The CDR3 totals 16 residues. Germline-derived CDR1 and CDR2 are SEHNR and FQNEAQ (reference sequence). V shed 5 bases and J shed 0 bases, with 14 bases lying between them. Primers included in the PCR were 60 Vbeta and 13 Jbeta primers. Using immunoSEQ multiplex PCR, the repertoire was profiled, and TCRdb retains in-frame clones only, with some absent. The table shows about 52,000 clones, with over 60% occurring only once. The chain links TRBV7-9 to TRBJ1-3; weak D call: TRBD1 (5 bases). This TCR derives from a woman aged 45 to 65 in good health and CMV-seronegative. Sequencing was performed on PBMCs. The DNA for the CDR3 is TGTGCCAGCAGCCCTTCCGGGGGTAGCTCTGGAAACACCATATATTTT. Its protein is CASSPSGGSSGNTIYF.